The next 7 T cell receptor beta chains were all read from a single sample in a study of OX40 agonist ivuxolimab in advanced cancers. This table comes from immunoSEQ multiplex PCR, and its TCRdb copy is limited to in-frame clones, with some not included. The sample gives fewer than 65,000 clones, approximately 90% of which show up once; 10% to 13% is in the top ten. The material sequenced was CD4+ or CD8+ T cells sorted from blood, taken in a trial of the OX40 agonist ivuxolimab. The receptors shown here come from an adult with an advanced solid tumor such as melanoma, head and neck, liver or kidney cancer.

The sample holds a few counts of this clone. The gene calls are TRBV5-1 and TRBJ2-3; D is undetermined. Germline V gene lookup returns CDR1 SGHRS and CDR2 YFSETQ. V dropped 0 bases and J dropped 6 bases, with 14 bases sitting between them. This CDR3 has 15 amino acids. The CDR3 region is CASSLGGRLVDTQYF. The DNA of the CDR3 is TGCGCCAGCAGCTTGGGCGGCCGTCTGGTCGATACGCAGTATTTT.

This chain connects TRBV9 to TRBJ1-4; D perhaps matches TRBD1 (5 bases). Looked up from germline, CDR1 is SGDLS and CDR2 is YYNGEE. The germline V and J ends were trimmed by 4 bases and 5 bases, with 21 bases remaining between them. This CDR3 has 17 residues. The CDR3 DNA reads TGTGCCAGCAGCCCGAGCCCCGCAGGGTCTAGGAATGAAAAACTGTTTTTT. Encoded protein: CASSPSPAGSRNEKLFF.

V gene TRBV6-1 combines with J gene TRBJ2-2; D not resolved. The germline V gene encodes CDR1 MNHNS and CDR2 SASEGT. This CDR3 spans 15 amino acids. V gave up 6 bases and J gave up 2 bases, with 13 bases separating them. CDR3 region: CASSAVMTNTGELFF. The CDR3 bases are TGTGCCAGCAGCGCTGTTATGACTAACACCGGGGAGCTGTTTTTT.

This rearrangement joins TRBV18 to TRBJ2-5; no clear D. In germline, CDR1 is KGHSH, CDR2 LQKENI. The CDR3 is made up of 13 amino acids. V dropped 0 bases and J dropped 4 bases, with 6 bases sitting between them. CDR3 region: CASSPPSVETQYF. The DNA for the CDR3 is TGTGCCAGCTCACCACCCTCGGTAGAGACCCAGTACTTC. The variable domain in full, completed from reference TRBV18 and TRBJ2-5, reads NAGVMQNPRHLVRRRGQEARLRCSPMKGHSHVYWYRQLPEEGLKFMVYLQKENIIDESGMPKERFSAEFPKEGPSILRIQQVVRGDSAAYFCASSPPSVETQYFGPGTRLLVL.

The rearrangement links TRBV29-1 to TRBJ1-6; D is uncertain. This CDR3 spans 19 amino acids. V was trimmed by 4 bases and J by 1 base, leaving 23 bases between them. Germline values: CDR1 SQVTM, CDR2 ANQGSEA. The CDR3 region is CSVVVRRVRVGSYNSPLHF. The CDR3 DNA sequence: TGCAGCGTTGTGGTTCGTCGCGTCCGGGTAGGGTCCTATAATTCACCCCTCCACTTT.

The genes are TRBV27 and TRBJ2-1, with D unclear. Germline CDR1 reads MNHEY; CDR2 reads SMNVEV (reference sequence). V shed 3 bases and J shed 12 bases, with 15 bases lying between them. CDR3 length equals 13 residues. The CDR3 is CASSFSLGPSQFF. The CDR3, as DNA: TGTGCCAGCAGTTTCTCTTTGGGTCCTTCGCAGTTCTTC.

The chain combines TRBV28 with TRBJ1-2, with TRBD1 as a possible D gene (6 bases). Trimming cost V 6 bases and J 7 bases, with 12 bases left between them. This CDR3 is built from 12 residues. Germline CDR1 is MDHEN and CDR2 is SYDVKM. The CDR3 sequence: CASSTGSLGYTF. The CDR3 DNA reads as TGTGCCAGCAGCACAGGGTCGCTTGGCTACACCTTC.